This T cell receptor beta chain originates from a study of T cell changes during pregnancy in multiple sclerosis. Assay: immunoSEQ multiplex PCR; the TCRdb copy retains only in-frame clones and omits some. The sample yields 30,000 or so clones, about nine tenths seen once. Per the germline V gene, CDR1 is SEHNR and CDR2 is FQNEAQ (reference sequence). J gave up 4 bases and V 2 bases, and 6 bases lay outside the gene matches. The CDR3 loop spans 16 amino acids. The source was CD4+ T cells from peripheral blood mononuclear cells, collected in the second trimester of pregnancy. The chain joins TRBV7-9 to TRBJ2-3; TRBD2 aligns across 10 bases. The sequence came from a female donor in good health, enrolled as a control in a pregnancy study. For the CDR3, the DNA is TGTGCCAGCAGCTTATCCCTAGCGGGAGCGCCAGATACGCAGTATTTT. It specifies CASSLSLAGAPDTQYF.